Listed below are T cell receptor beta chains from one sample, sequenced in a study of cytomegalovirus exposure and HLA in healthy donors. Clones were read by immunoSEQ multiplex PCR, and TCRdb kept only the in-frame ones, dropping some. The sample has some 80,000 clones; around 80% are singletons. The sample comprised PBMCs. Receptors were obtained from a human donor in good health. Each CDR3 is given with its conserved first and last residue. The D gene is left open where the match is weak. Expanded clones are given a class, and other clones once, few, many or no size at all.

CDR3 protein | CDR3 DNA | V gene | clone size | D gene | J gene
CASSYRGTVGELFF | TGTGCCAGCAGTTACAGGGGAACGGTCGGGGAGCTGTTTTTT | TRBV6-5 | NA | NA | TRBJ2-2
CASTGTVLNQPQNF | TGTGCCAGTACCGGGACAGTTCTCAATCAGCCCCAGAATTTT | TRBV2 | once | TRBD1 | TRBJ1-5
CASSPGVTEAFF | TGTGCCAGCAGCCCAGGGGTGACTGAAGCTTTCTTT | TRBV9 | NA | NA | TRBJ1-1
CASTQGDLMNTEAFF | TGTGCCAGCACCCAAGGGGATCTCATGAACACTGAAGCTTTCTTT | TRBV6-5 | NA | NA | TRBJ1-1
CASITSRGTNTGELFF | TGTGCCAGTATAACGTCCAGGGGCACAAACACCGGGGAGCTGTTTTTT | TRBV19 | few | NA | TRBJ2-2
CASSLRQAPSYEQYF | TGTGCCAGCAGCCTCAGACAGGCACCTTCCTACGAGCAGTACTTC | TRBV6-6 | NA | NA | TRBJ2-7
CASSIGVNTEAFF | TGTGCCAGTAGTATCGGGGTGAACACTGAAGCTTTCTTT | TRBV19 | NA | NA | TRBJ1-1
CASSLSQTTNEKLFF | TGTGCCAGCAGCTTATCCCAAACAACTAATGAAAAACTGTTTTTT | TRBV7-2 | NA | NA | TRBJ1-4
CASTPASLGTGELFF | TGCGCCAGCACCCCAGCGAGTCTAGGCACCGGGGAGCTGTTTTTT | TRBV10-2 | NA | NA | TRBJ2-2
CASSQTDISTNEKLFF | TGTGCCAGCAGCCAGACGGACATATCAACTAATGAAAAACTGTTTTTT | TRBV7-9 | NA | NA | TRBJ1-4
CASSLNRGSQETQYF | TGTGCCAGCAGCCTAAACAGGGGTTCTCAAGAGACCCAGTACTTC | TRBV7-6 | NA | TRBD1 | TRBJ2-5
CSVNTRGGLGF | TGCAGTGTCAATACCCGCGGGGGTCTTGGTTTT | TRBV20-1 | NA | NA | TRBJ1-4
CASSLRDRGTTEAFF | TGTGCCAGCAGCCTCCGGGACAGGGGCACCACTGAAGCTTTCTTT | TRBV7-8 | NA | TRBD1 | TRBJ1-1
CASSPGQGNEQYF | TGTGCCAGCAGCCCCGGACAGGGGAACGAGCAGTACTTC | TRBV13 | NA | TRBD1 | TRBJ2-7
CASSFRQGDTYNEQFF | TGTGCCAGCAGCTTTCGACAGGGTGATACCTACAATGAGCAGTTCTTC | TRBV7-8 | NA | TRBD1 | TRBJ2-1
CANVGDSYEQFF | TGTGCCAACGTGGGGGACTCATATGAGCAGTTCTTC | TRBV2 | NA | NA | TRBJ2-1
CASSQRQGSQKLFF | TGCGCCAGCAGCCAAAGACAGGGTAGTCAAAAACTGTTTTTT | TRBV4-3 | NA | TRBD1 | TRBJ1-4
CASSSGTSGRVGIQYF | TGTGCCAGCAGCTCCGGGACTAGCGGGAGGGTAGGCATTCAGTACTTC | TRBV2 | NA | TRBD2 | TRBJ2-4
CASRLARETQYF | TGTGCCAGCCGACTAGCGAGAGAGACCCAGTACTTC | TRBV2 | NA | TRBD2 | TRBJ2-5
CASSAATSGAFF | TGTGCCAGCAGCGCCGCGACTAGCGGGGCCTTCTTC | TRBV7-8 | NA | TRBD2 | TRBJ2-1
CASSPDGLAGGLGPDTQYF | TGTGCCAGCAGCCCGGATGGACTAGCGGGGGGGTTGGGCCCGGATACGCAGTATTTT | TRBV5-6 | NA | TRBD2 | TRBJ2-3
CSVPGTDGYTF | TGCAGTGTCCCGGGAACTGATGGCTACACCTTC | TRBV20-1 | NA | NA | TRBJ1-2
CASSLDDRGLGNEQFF | TGTGCCAGCAGCTTAGATGACAGGGGGTTAGGGAATGAGCAGTTCTTC | TRBV13 | NA | TRBD1 | TRBJ2-1
CASSLRGAFGEQFF | TGTGCCAGCAGCTTGCGGGGGGCGTTTGGTGAGCAGTTCTTC | TRBV5-4 | NA | NA | TRBJ2-1
CAWSRGTPYGNEQFF | TGTGCCTGGAGTCGAGGGACACCCTACGGCAATGAGCAGTTCTTC | TRBV30 | NA | NA | TRBJ2-1
CAWATFNPRGLAGTYEQYF | TGTGCCTGGGCGACCTTCAACCCTCGGGGACTAGCGGGTACCTACGAGCAGTACTTC | TRBV30 | NA | TRBD2 | TRBJ2-7
CASSNQGSSYEQYF | TGTGCCAGCAGCAACCAGGGGAGCTCCTACGAGCAGTACTTC | TRBV21-1 | NA | NA | TRBJ2-7
CASSLEGVINEKLFF | TGCGCCAGCAGCTTGGAAGGGGTTATTAATGAAAAACTGTTTTTT | TRBV5-1 | NA | NA | TRBJ1-4
CASSFHTYNEQFF | TGTGCCAGCAGCTTTCACACCTACAATGAGCAGTTCTTC | TRBV11-2 | NA | NA | TRBJ2-1
CASSLMSTGGELFF | TGTGCCAGCAGCTTAATGAGCACAGGGGGGGAGCTGTTTTTT | TRBV11-3 | NA | NA | TRBJ2-2
CASSYSSGGALDEQFF | TGTGCCAGCAGCTACTCTAGCGGGGGGGCTCTGGATGAGCAGTTCTTC | TRBV11-3 | NA | TRBD2 | TRBJ2-1
CASRNPTGGYQYGYTF | TGTGCCAGCAGAAATCCCACCGGGGGATACCAATATGGCTACACCTTC | TRBV2 | NA | NA | TRBJ1-2
CASSIRPDYEQYF | TGTGCCAGTAGTATCAGGCCGGACTACGAGCAGTACTTC | TRBV19 | NA | NA | TRBJ2-7
CASSLAFREQDYEQYF | TGTGCCAGCAGCTTGGCCTTCAGGGAACAGGACTACGAGCAGTACTTC | TRBV5-6 | NA | NA | TRBJ2-7
CSVEWGGGGPTDTQYF | TGCAGCGTTGAATGGGGCGGGGGGGGCCCCACAGATACGCAGTATTTT | TRBV29-1 | NA | TRBD2 | TRBJ2-3
CASSSGGEKLFF | TGTGCCAGCAGCTCCGGGGGAGAAAAACTGTTTTTT | TRBV7-6 | NA | NA | TRBJ1-4
CASSQGQAYGYTF | TGTGCCAGCAGCCAGGGACAGGCCTATGGCTACACCTTC | TRBV9 | NA | TRBD1 | TRBJ1-2
CASRHYNTGSYEQYF | TGTGCCAGCAGACATTATAATACGGGCTCCTACGAGCAGTACTTC | TRBV7-2 | NA | NA | TRBJ2-7
CASSVLSGGATYEQYF | TGTGCCAGCAGCGTACTTAGCGGGGGAGCGACCTACGAGCAGTACTTC | TRBV9 | NA | TRBD2 | TRBJ2-7
CASGWGQTNTEAFF | TGTGCTAGTGGTTGGGGGCAGACGAACACTGAAGCTTTCTTT | TRBV12-5 | few | NA | TRBJ1-1
CASSQGGVTDSGNTIYF | TGCGCCAGCAGCCAAGGGGGAGTAACAGACTCTGGAAACACCATATATTTT | TRBV4-3 | NA | NA | TRBJ1-3
CASSPKTGGGETQYF | TGTGCCAGCAGCCCGAAGACGGGGGGTGGGGAGACCCAGTACTTC | TRBV7-2 | NA | TRBD2 | TRBJ2-5
CASSQRQGAYEQYF | TGTGCCAGCAGCCAGCGCCAGGGGGCCTACGAGCAGTACTTC | TRBV7-2 | NA | TRBD1 | TRBJ2-7
CSSTLALSAGRRTGELFF | TGTTCCAGCACCCTCGCCCTTAGCGCGGGGAGGAGGACCGGGGAGCTGTTTTTT | TRBV7-9 | NA | NA | TRBJ2-2
CASSLLETAQDPGELFF | TGTGCCAGCAGTTTATTGGAGACAGCCCAGGACCCCGGGGAGCTGTTTTTT | TRBV27 | NA | NA | TRBJ2-2